A selection of T cell receptor beta chains follows, all from one sample in a study of massively parallel sequencing of T cell beta chains. TCRdb reprocessed the 5' RACE reads via MiXCR and lists one record per CDR3 protein. Counted here are fewer than 4,500 distinct CDR3 sequences, approximately 40% occurring once; the ten biggest clones make up just under 3%. Sequencing was done on a sample of commercial RNA from peripheral blood pooled from many donors. The receptor source for this set is a pool of human donors in good health; the sample was commercial RNA pooled from many donors. Each CDR3 is given with its conserved first and last residue. Each record gives: CDR3 protein, CDR3 DNA, J gene, V gene, clone size, D gene. The D gene is left open where the match is weak. Only some rows state a clone size, as once, few, many or a class for expanded clones.

CASSFVGSTYEQYF TGTGCCAGCAGTTTTGTCGGCTCTACCTACGAGCAGTACTTC TRBJ2-7 TRBV28 once .
CASSLGRGSTGNTIYF TGTGCCAGCAGTTTGGGAAGGGGGAGTACTGGAAACACCATATATTTT TRBJ1-3 TRBV12-3/TRBV12-4 . .
CASSQGSGDEQYF TGTGCCAGCTCACAGGGGTCGGGGGACGAGCAGTACTTC TRBJ2-7 TRBV18 few .
CASSSSGRWETQYF TGTGCCAGCAGTTCCTCAGGGAGGTGGGAGACCCAGTACTTC TRBJ2-5 TRBV6-2/TRBV6-3 few .
CASSMGQWYTQYF TGTGCCAGTAGTATGGGACAGTGGTATACGCAGTATTTT TRBJ2-3 TRBV19 . TRBD1
CASSSANIQYF TGTGCCAGCAGCTCTGCAAACATTCAGTACTTC TRBJ2-4 TRBV11-2 . .
CASSLGVNEQFF TGCGCCAGCAGCTTGGGGGTCAATGAGCAGTTCTTC TRBJ2-1 TRBV5-1 . .
CASSQKETQYF TGTGCCAGCAGTCAGAAAGAGACCCAGTACTTC TRBJ2-5 TRBV6-1 few .
CASSATPGYSPLHF TGTGCCAGCAGCGCAACCCCAGGTTACTCACCCCTCCACTTT TRBJ1-6 TRBV9 few .
CASGWPQETQYF TGTGCCAGCGGGTGGCCGCAAGAGACCCAGTACTTC TRBJ2-5 TRBV3-1 . .
CASSLRDRAGGYTF TGTGCCAGCAGTCTCCGGGACAGGGCAGGCGGCTACACCTTC TRBJ1-2 TRBV6-2/TRBV6-3 few TRBD1
CSARVGGNTGELFF TGCAGTGCTAGAGTCGGAGGGAACACCGGGGAGCTGTTTTTT TRBJ2-2 TRBV20-1 few .
CSATGFQETQYF TGCAGTGCTACCGGGTTCCAAGAGACCCAGTACTTC TRBJ2-5 TRBV20-1 . .
CASSLAGAGSEQFF TGCGCCAGCAGTCTCGCGGGGGCTGGGAGTGAGCAGTTCTTC TRBJ2-1 TRBV23-1 few .
CASSPDVGYNEQFF TGCGCCAGCAGCCCCGACGTGGGTTACAATGAGCAGTTCTTC TRBJ2-1 TRBV4-1 . .
CSARDGETQYF TGCAGTGCTAGAGATGGAGAGACCCAGTACTTC TRBJ2-5 TRBV20-1 few .
CAGSTGGLQPQHF TGTGCCGGTTCCACAGGGGGCCTTCAGCCCCAGCATTTT TRBJ1-5 TRBV6-2/TRBV6-3 . TRBD1
CASSLNSYTEAFF TGTGCCAGCAGCTTAAACAGTTACACTGAAGCTTTCTTT TRBJ1-1 TRBV7-3 . .
CSARKGTTQPQHF TGCAGTGCTAGAAAGGGTACGACTCAGCCCCAGCATTTT TRBJ1-5 TRBV20-1 few .
CASSFTGGNTIYF TGTGCCAGCAGCTTCACGGGTGGAAACACCATATATTTT TRBJ1-3 TRBV7-6 few .
CSATPSRDYGYTF TGCAGTGCTACCCCTTCCCGTGACTATGGCTACACCTTC TRBJ1-2 TRBV20-1 few .
CASIDLYSNQPQHF TGTGCCAGTATTGACCTGTATAGCAATCAGCCCCAGCATTTT TRBJ1-5 TRBV19 . .
CASSLALGYEQFF TGTGCCAGCAGCTTAGCGCTCGGATATGAGCAGTTCTTC TRBJ2-1 TRBV11-1 . .
CAISESPGHLNNEQFF TGTGCCATCAGTGAGTCCCCGGGGCACCTTAACAATGAGCAGTTCTTC TRBJ2-1 TRBV10-3 . .
CASSLGGAGNTEAFF TGTGCCAGCAGCTTGGGTGGGGCAGGGAACACTGAAGCTTTCTTT TRBJ1-1 TRBV5-4 . .
CSVDDDRGLDIQYF TGCAGCGTTGACGATGACAGGGGGTTAGACATTCAGTACTTC TRBJ2-4 TRBV29-1 . TRBD1
CASETGEAQYF TGTGCCAGCGAAACAGGAGAAGCCCAGTACTTC TRBJ2-5 TRBV6-2/TRBV6-3 . .
CSVGDREAYEQYF TGCAGCGTTGGCGACAGGGAGGCTTACGAGCAGTACTTC TRBJ2-7 TRBV29-1 few .
CASSRMGQRETQYF TGTGCCAGCAGCCGCATGGGACAGAGAGAGACCCAGTACTTC TRBJ2-5 TRBV4-2 . TRBD1
CSARRGLNQPQHF TGCAGTGCTCGGAGGGGCCTTAATCAGCCCCAGCATTTT TRBJ1-5 TRBV20-1 medium-sized .
CASSFGVVAEKLFF TGTGCCAGCAGTTTTGGGGTAGTTGCGGAAAAACTGTTTTTT TRBJ1-4 TRBV12-3/TRBV12-4 . .
CSVDMTGNTEAFF TGCAGCGTTGACATGACAGGGAACACTGAAGCTTTCTTT TRBJ1-1 TRBV29-1 large .
CASSYDRTSYEQYF TGTGCCAGCAGTTACGACCGGACTAGCTACGAGCAGTACTTC TRBJ2-7 TRBV6-2/TRBV6-3 . TRBD2